These 20 T cell receptor beta chains were sequenced from one sample in a study of cytomegalovirus exposure and HLA in healthy donors. A multiplex PCR was run with 60 Vbeta primers and 13 Jbeta primers. The table came from immunoSEQ multiplex PCR; TCRdb's copy has only in-frame clones and leaves some out. This sample carries about 130,000 clones, about three quarters of them seen once, and the ten largest clones take around 1%. Material for sequencing was PBMCs. These receptors all come from a woman aged 25 to 39 in good health and CMV-seronegative.

The chain links TRBV11-2 to TRBJ2-2; D possibly corresponds to TRBD2 (6 bases). V lost 1 base and J 0 bases, leaving 9 bases between the germline ends. Germline V gives CDR1 SGHAT, CDR2 FQNNGV. The CDR3 contains 16 residues. CDR3 in DNA: TGTGCCAGCAGCTTAGTGGGGACTTCGAACACCGGGGAGCTGTTTTTT. It is translated as CASSLVGTSNTGELFF.

The genes are TRBV10-3 and TRBJ1-2; 7 bases are shared with TRBD1. The junction had 4 bases not matched to a gene; V was cut back by 0 bases and J by 0 bases. Germline CDR1 ENHRY, CDR2 SYGVKD. This CDR3 is built from 16 residues. CDR3 residues: CAISESGTVANYGYTF. CDR3 nucleotide sequence: TGTGCCATCAGTGAGTCGGGGACAGTAGCTAACTATGGCTACACCTTC.

The chain has TRBV18 and TRBJ1-1; D possibly corresponds to TRBD1 (5 bases). The CDR3 contains 14 residues. V lost 2 bases and J lost 5, with 12 bases in between. CDR1 KGHSH and CDR2 LQKENI come from the germline V gene. The CDR3 is CASSPFDSRTEAFF. The CDR3 bases are TGTGCCAGCTCACCATTCGACAGCCGAACTGAAGCTTTCTTT.

To note about this clone: Within the sample, other DNA sequences also encode this same CDR3. The J gene is TRBJ1-5, the V gene TRBV18; D is unresolved. CDR1 and CDR2 (germline): KGHSH, LQKENI. The ends were cut back, 2 bases at V and 5 bases at J, with 7 bases in the middle. CDR3 length equals 13 residues. CDR3 residues: CASSPGRDQPQHF. CDR3 bases: TGTGCCAGCTCACCAGGGAGGGATCAGCCCCAGCATTTT.

V gene TRBV10-3 combines with J gene TRBJ2-1; D is unresolved. The CDR3 consists of 14 residues. The germline gives CDR1 ENHRY, CDR2 SYGVKD. Trimming cost V 0 bases and J 4 bases, with 7 bases left between them. The CDR3 loop is CAISESAGYNEQFF. In nucleotides, the CDR3 is TGTGCCATCAGTGAGTCTGCAGGATACAATGAGCAGTTCTTC.

This clone turned up a few times. This CDR3 is CSVEDRAGEGKGEQYF. CDR3 DNA sequence: TGCAGCGTTGAAGATAGGGCAGGGGAAGGTAAGGGCGAGCAGTACTTC. This chain joins TRBV29-1 and TRBJ2-7; tentative D call: TRBD1 (6 bases). The ends were cut back, 0 bases at V and 6 bases at J, with 21 bases in the middle. The CDR3 consists of 16 residues. Germline V gene lookup returns CDR1 SQVTM and CDR2 ANQGSEA.

The chain links TRBV11-2 to TRBJ2-7; the D gene is possibly TRBD1 (5 bases). Trimming removed 5 bases from V and 2 bases from J, with 16 bases in between. The CDR3 spans 15 residues. Per the germline V gene, CDR1 is SGHAT and CDR2 is FQNNGV. CDR3 DNA: TGTGCCAGCAGCACCATTAGGACAACAACCTACGAGCAGTACTTC. Protein product: CASSTIRTTTYEQYF.

This clone has a handful of counts. The V call is TRBV5-4, the J call TRBJ2-3; 9 bases are shared with TRBD1. CDR1 and CDR2 (germline): SGHNT, YYREEE (reference sequence). The length of the CDR3 is 13 residues. V was clipped by 4 bases and J by 6 bases; unmatched bases: 3. In DNA form, the CDR3 reads TGTGCCAGCAGCCAACAGGGGGCGGATACGCAGTATTTT. Amino acids: CASSQQGADTQYF.

The chain is built from TRBV27 and TRBJ2-4, with D possibly TRBD1 on 6 matching bases. The CDR3 covers 13 residues. V was cut by 6 bases and J by 4 bases, with 10 bases left in between. CDR1 is MNHEY and CDR2 is SMNVEV in the germline V gene (reference sequence). CDR3 in amino acids: CASRLTGKNIQYF. DNA of the CDR3: TGTGCCAGCAGACTTACAGGGAAAAACATTCAGTACTTC.

In DNA, the CDR3 is TGTGCCAGCAGCCCGACAGGGAACTATGGCTACACCTTC. This codes for CASSPTGNYGYTF. The chain links TRBV7-3 to TRBJ1-2; 7 nucleotides line up with TRBD1. Germline CDR1 is SGHTA and CDR2 is FQGTGA. V trimming: 5 bases; J trimming: 2 bases; junction bases outside the gene matches: 2. This CDR3 has 13 amino acids.

The chain has TRBV18 and TRBJ1-1, with 9 bases aligning to TRBD1. Per germline, CDR1 KGHSH and CDR2 LQKENI. With 1 base clipped from V and 4 bases from J, the junction kept 7 bases outside the gene matches. This CDR3 has 16 residues. The CDR3 spells CASSPLRDRDSTEAFF. In nucleotides, the CDR3 is TGTGCCAGCTCACCACTCCGGGACAGGGATAGCACTGAAGCTTTCTTT.

This chain links TRBV7-9 with TRBJ2-7; perhaps TRBD2 as D (5 bases). There are 15 residues in the CDR3. Germline values: CDR1 SEHNR, CDR2 FQNEAQ (reference sequence). Trimming took 0 bases from V and 4 from J, leaving 13 bases between them. The chain's CDR3 is CASSLAHRGSYEQYF. The CDR3 nucleotides are TGTGCCAGCAGCTTAGCGCACCGGGGTTCTTACGAGCAGTACTTC.

The genes are TRBV30 and TRBJ1-1; 7 bases agree with TRBD1. The CDR3 extends over 14 amino acids. V gave up 2 bases and J gave up 0 bases; unmatched junction bases: 3. CDR1 is GTSNPN, CDR2 SVGIG, per germline (reference sequence). The CDR3 region is CAWSPTGLNTEAFF. CDR3 sequence (DNA): TGTGCCTGGAGTCCGACAGGGTTGAACACTGAAGCTTTCTTT.

The rearrangement joins TRBV15 to TRBJ2-5; TRBD2 matches at 7 bases. CDR1 and CDR2 from the germline V gene are LNHNV and YYDKDF (reference sequence). V gave up 8 bases and J gave up 1 base; unmatched junction bases: 10. CDR3 size: 15 residues. CDR3 nucleotides: TGTGCCACCGGGGGAGGGCCAGGCGGCCAAGAGACCCAGTACTTC. Protein product: CATGGGPGGQETQYF.

The CDR3 sequence is CASSPGQSHYEQYF. DNA for the CDR3: TGTGCCAGCAGCCCCGGACAGTCCCACTACGAGCAGTACTTC. The genes are TRBV7-6 and TRBJ2-7; the D gene is possibly TRBD1 (6 bases). Germline V gene sequence: CDR1 SGHVS, CDR2 FNYEAQ. V lost 5 bases to trimming and J lost 3 bases, with 14 bases between them. This CDR3 has 14 residues.

The chain has TRBV5-4 and TRBJ1-1, with 9 bases that match TRBD1. Germline assignment: CDR1 SGHNT and CDR2 YYREEE (reference sequence). The CDR3 consists of 15 residues. The ends lost 4 bases at V and 1 base at J; junction bases unmatched: 5. The CDR3 nucleotides are TGTGCCAGCAGCAACAGGGGGCCGGGGAACACTGAAGCTTTCTTT. Its translation is CASSNRGPGNTEAFF.

The rearrangement uses TRBV6-5 and TRBJ2-7; TRBD2 aligns across 8 bases. Per the germline V gene, CDR1 is MNHEY and CDR2 is SVGAGI. The junction had 8 bases not matched to a gene; V was cut back by 2 bases and J by 8 bases. The CDR3 is 14 amino acids. The CDR3 DNA reads TGTGCCAGCAGTTACAACGGACTAGCCAAAAAGCAGTACTTC. As protein: CASSYNGLAKKQYF.

V usage is TRBV18 and J usage is TRBJ1-1; D not certain. Trimming removed 2 bases at V and 0 bases at J, with 4 bases between. This CDR3 has 13 amino acids. Germline assignment: CDR1 KGHSH and CDR2 LQKENI. The CDR3 coding sequence is TGTGCCAGCTCACCAACAGTGAACACTGAAGCTTTCTTT. It specifies CASSPTVNTEAFF.

The rearrangement uses TRBV7-2 and TRBJ1-4; 8 positions match TRBD1. After removal of 5 bases from V and 4 bases from J, the junction contained 6 bases not matched to a gene. Germline-derived CDR1 and CDR2 are SGHTA and FQGNSA. This CDR3 spans 15 amino acids. The CDR3 coding sequence is TGTGCCAGCAGCCCCCGGACAGGGAGTAATGAAAAACTGTTTTTT. Its protein is CASSPRTGSNEKLFF.

This chain connects TRBV5-6 to TRBJ2-1; D is perhaps TRBD2 (6 bases). The germline V gene has CDR1 SGHDT and CDR2 YYEEEE. V was shortened by 2 bases and J by 0 bases, with 6 bases between the two germline ends. The CDR3 sequence is 14 residues long. Written as DNA, the CDR3 is TGTGCCAGCAGCTTCGGGAGCTCCTACAATGAGCAGTTCTTC. Protein product: CASSFGSSYNEQFF.